The sequence of this TCR beta chain was determined in a study of control samples from healthy donors and cancer patients. The germline V gene encodes CDR1 SGHNT and CDR2 YYREEE (reference sequence). The CDR3 spans 14 residues. V was cut by 4 bases and J by 0 bases, with 11 bases left in between. Clones were sequenced by immunoSEQ multiplex PCR, and TCRdb holds only the in-frame ones, with some missing. Of about 120,000 clones in the sample, just under 90% were seen once. The sequence was obtained from a man aged 25 to 40 in good health. The sample was blood. V usage is TRBV5-4 and J usage is TRBJ2-7; D may match TRBD1 or TRBD2 (5 bases each). The CDR3 DNA reads as TGTGCCAGCAGCGGGACGCCGAGCTCCTACGAGCAGTACGTC. Translation gives CASSGTPSSYEQYV.